This T cell receptor (beta chain) was identified during a study of blood T cell repertoires in COVID-19. The wider study: Nucleic acid was either cDNA or gDNA, and it came from T cells, B-cell-depleted T cells, or PBMCs.

There are 16 residues in the CDR3. Germline V lookup: CDR1 ENHRY, CDR2 SYGVKD. V lost 6 bases, J lost 2 bases, and 19 bases lay in between. Each participant's cohort was designated according to participant-reported clinical history. Using immunoSEQ multiplex PCR, the repertoire was profiled, and TCRdb retains in-frame clones only, with some absent. This table has over 200,000 clones, about 88% appearing once. Material: PBMCs or T cells enriched from blood (not recorded which). This receptor was identified in a woman aged 25 to 39 who had been exposed to COVID-19. The chain uses TRBV10-3 and TRBJ2-5, with a possible D match to TRBD1 (9 bases). The CDR3 DNA reads as TGTGCCATCAGCCGGGGGGGGACAGGGCAACAAGAGACCCAGTACTTC. Its protein is CAISRGGTGQQETQYF.